These 10 T cell receptor beta chains came from one sample sequenced in a study of regulatory T cells in long-lasting Graves disease. With iRepertoire HTBI primers and Arm-PCR of CDR3 regions, TCR beta libraries were built. TCRdb recomputed calls from the multiplex PCR reads with MiXCR, one row per CDR3 protein. The sample has roughly 420,000 distinct CDR3 sequences, about 14% seen once. Time point given: newly diagnosed GD, antithyroid drugs for less than 3 months. PBMCs were the source of the RNA used for TCR sequencing. The specimen comprised peripheral blood mononuclear cells (PBMCs), sampled at new diagnosis, from a patient treated with antithyroid drugs. These receptors came from a female donor with Graves disease.

This clonotype was counted ten times or more. The junction does not match germline at one end; this may be a read error. V gene TRBV12-3 or TRBV12-4 combines with J gene TRBJ1-5, with 8 bases fitting TRBD1. This CDR3 comprises 15 residues. CDR3 amino acids: CACSSGGNGNQPQHF. The DNA for the CDR3 is TGTGCCTGCAGTTCAGGGGGCAATGGCAATCAGCCCCAGCATTTT.

The sample holds many counts of this clonotype. This chain uses TRBV27 with TRBJ2-3; D unclear. Germline V gene data show CDR1 as MNHEY and CDR2 as SMNVEV (reference sequence). The CDR3 length is 13 residues. Trimming removed 6 bases from V and 6 bases from J, with 13 bases in between. The CDR3 nucleotides are TGTGCCAGCAGCCAGGCCTACTACGATACGCAGTATTTT. It specifies CASSQAYYDTQYF.

This clonotype was detected many times. The chain is built from TRBV6-2 or TRBV6-3 and TRBJ1-1; maybe TRBD1 (5 bases). The V end lost 2 bases, the J end lost 11 bases, and 21 bases lay between the germline ends. This CDR3 region has 15 residues. CDR1 is MNHEY and CDR2 is SVGEGT in the germline V gene. The CDR3 here is CASSYLTDSGARAFF. CDR3 bases: TGTGCCAGCAGTTACCTAACTGACAGCGGCGCGAGGGCTTTCTTT.

The V call is TRBV7-8, the J call TRBJ1-1; unclear D gene. Germline V lookup: CDR1 SGHVS, CDR2 FQNEAQ. The CDR3 contains 14 residues. The germline V and J ends were trimmed by 2 bases and 2 bases, with 9 bases remaining between them. This CDR3 reads CASSLMTDNTEAFF. CDR3 in DNA: TGTGCCAGCAGCTTAATGACTGATAACACTGAAGCTTTCTTT.

Ten or more counts support this clonotype. V is TRBV7-2 and J is TRBJ2-7; tentatively, D is TRBD1 (5 bases). This CDR3 is 14 amino acids long. Germline CDR1 SGHTA, CDR2 FQGNSA. Trimming pared 7 bases from V and 0 bases from J, leaving 13 bases between. The CDR3 DNA is TGTGCCAGCATGCCCGGACAAAGCTCCTACGAGCAGTACTTC. Encoded protein: CASMPGQSSYEQYF.

This clonotype came up many times. V is TRBV10-3 and J is TRBJ1-2, with a tentative D call TRBD1 (5 bases). The CDR3 extends over 13 amino acids. Germline V CDR1 and CDR2: ENHRY, SYGVKD. V was shortened by 7 bases and J by 7 bases, with 16 bases between the two germline ends. CDR3 residues: CAIKLTAWSGYTF. CDR3 bases: TGTGCCATCAAGCTGACAGCGTGGTCTGGCTACACCTTC.

This clonotype was recorded at least ten times. This chain connects TRBV5-1 to TRBJ2-3; 9 bases are a match to TRBD1. CDR3 length: 14 residues. CDR1 and CDR2 (germline): SGHRS, YFSETQ. V trimming: 4 bases; J trimming: 6 bases; junction bases outside the gene matches: 6. The CDR3, as DNA: TGCGCCAGCAGCGTGGGACAGGGCTTTGATACGCAGTATTTT. This translates into CASSVGQGFDTQYF.

This sequence joins TRBV28 and TRBJ2-1; TRBD2 matches at 8 bases. V trimming: 5 bases; J trimming: 2 bases; junction bases outside the gene matches: 8. This CDR3 is 16 amino acids long. CDR1 and CDR2 from the germline V gene are MDHEN and SYDVKM. CDR3 residues: CASSPHSGGTYNEQFF. CDR3 nucleotides: TGTGCCAGCAGTCCTCACAGCGGGGGCACCTACAATGAGCAGTTCTTC.

The rearrangement joins TRBV19 to TRBJ2-4, with D uncertain. The V end lost 2 bases, the J end lost 8 bases, and 19 bases lay between the germline ends. Germline CDR1 is LNHDA and CDR2 is SQIVND (reference sequence). CDR3 size: 16 residues. The CDR3: CASSISSLQTGDIQYF. In DNA, the CDR3 is TGTGCCAGTAGTATATCAAGCCTGCAAACCGGAGACATTCAGTACTTC.

This clonotype has just one count. The chain couples TRBV18 to TRBJ1-6; D gene unclear. Trimming shortened V by 3 bases and J by 5 bases, and 11 bases separated the two germline ends. In germline, CDR1 is KGHSH, CDR2 LQKENI. The CDR3 is 15 amino acids. For the CDR3, the DNA is TGTGCCAGCTCACCTCAAGGGTCTAATAATTCACCCCTCCACTTT. Translated: CASSPQGSNNSPLHF.